This T cell receptor (beta chain) was sequenced for a study of shared clonotypes between healthy human individuals. The length of the CDR3 is 15 residues. Germline trimming cut 1 base from V and 4 bases from J; bases unmatched to any gene: 6. The V gene's germline CDR1 is MDHEN and CDR2 SYDVKM. Each PCR replicate run on unsorted PBMC took in about 0.3 ug DNA, about 29,000 T cell genomes. Clones were read by immunoSEQ multiplex PCR, and TCRdb kept only the in-frame ones, dropping some. Of around 500,000 clones in the sample, more than 65% were seen once. Donors were healthy HIV-negative adults without recent acute infections or vaccinations.

Sequenced input: PBMCs. This clonotype originated in a woman aged 35 to 49 in good health. Some clones in this sample may be carry-over from other donors' samples. V gene TRBV28 combines with J gene TRBJ1-1; 7 nucleotides match TRBD1. The CDR3 loop is CASSLLVQGPTEAFF. CDR3 DNA: TGTGCCAGCAGTTTATTAGTACAGGGGCCCACTGAAGCTTTCTTT.